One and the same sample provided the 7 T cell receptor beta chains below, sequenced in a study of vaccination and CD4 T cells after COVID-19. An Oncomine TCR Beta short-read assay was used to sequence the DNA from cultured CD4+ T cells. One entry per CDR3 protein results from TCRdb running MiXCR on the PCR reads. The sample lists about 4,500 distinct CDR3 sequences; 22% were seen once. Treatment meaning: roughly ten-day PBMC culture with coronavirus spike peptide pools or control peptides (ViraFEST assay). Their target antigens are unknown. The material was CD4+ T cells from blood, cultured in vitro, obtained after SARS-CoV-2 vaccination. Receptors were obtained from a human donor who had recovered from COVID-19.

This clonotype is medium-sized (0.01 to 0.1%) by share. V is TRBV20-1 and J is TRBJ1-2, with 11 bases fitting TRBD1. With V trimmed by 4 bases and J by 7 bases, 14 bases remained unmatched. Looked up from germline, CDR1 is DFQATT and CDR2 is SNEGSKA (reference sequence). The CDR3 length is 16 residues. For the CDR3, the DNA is TGCAGTGCTAAACGAGGACAGGGGGCGTCGGTGGGTGGCTACACCTTC. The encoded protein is CSAKRGQGASVGGYTF.

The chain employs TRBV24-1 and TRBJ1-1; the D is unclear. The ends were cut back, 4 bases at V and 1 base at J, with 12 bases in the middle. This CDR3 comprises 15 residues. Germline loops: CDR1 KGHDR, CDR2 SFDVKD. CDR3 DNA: TGTGCCACCAGTGACCCTTCAGTTTCGAACACTGAAGCTTTCTTT. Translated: CATSDPSVSNTEAFF.

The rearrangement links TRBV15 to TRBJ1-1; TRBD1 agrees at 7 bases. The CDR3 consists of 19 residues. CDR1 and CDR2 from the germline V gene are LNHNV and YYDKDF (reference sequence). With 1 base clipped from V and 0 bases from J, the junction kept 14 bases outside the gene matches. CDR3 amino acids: CATSRARRDSSFVNTEAFF. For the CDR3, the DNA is TGTGCCACCAGCAGAGCCCGCCGGGACAGTAGTTTCGTGAACACTGAAGCTTTCTTT. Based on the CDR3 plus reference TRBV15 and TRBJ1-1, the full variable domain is DAMVIQNPRYQVTQFGKPVTLSCSQTLNHNVMYWYQQKSSQAPKLLFHYYDKDFNNEADTPDNFQSRRPNTSFCFLDIRSPGLGDTAMYLCATSRARRDSSFVNTEAFFGQGTRLTVV.

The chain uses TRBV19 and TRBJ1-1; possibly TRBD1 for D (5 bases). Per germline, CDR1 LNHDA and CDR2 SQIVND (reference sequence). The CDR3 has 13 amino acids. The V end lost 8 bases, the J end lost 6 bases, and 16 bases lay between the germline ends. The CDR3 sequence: CASVPFGGAEAFF. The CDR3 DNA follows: TGTGCCAGTGTCCCCTTCGGGGGGGCTGAAGCTTTCTTT. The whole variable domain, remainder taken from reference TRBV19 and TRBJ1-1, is DGGITQSPKYLFRKEGQNVTLSCEQNLNHDAMYWYRQDPGQGLRLIYYSQIVNDFQKGDIAEGYSVSREKKESFPLTVTSAQKNPTAFYLCASVPFGGAEAFFGQGTRLTVV.

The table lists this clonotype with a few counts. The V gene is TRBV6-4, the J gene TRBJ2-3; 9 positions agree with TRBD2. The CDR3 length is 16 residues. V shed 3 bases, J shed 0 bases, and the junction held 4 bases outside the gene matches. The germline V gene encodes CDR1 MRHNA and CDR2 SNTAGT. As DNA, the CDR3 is TGTGCCAGCAGTGAGGGAAGCGGGGGGAGCACAGATACGCAGTATTTT. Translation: CASSEGSGGSTDTQYF.

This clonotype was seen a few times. The CDR3 DNA reads as TGTGCCAGTAGTGGGGGGAGGTTGGCAGATACGCAGTATTTT. This translates into CASSGGRLADTQYF. The chain carries TRBV19 and TRBJ2-3; tentatively, D is TRBD2 (6 bases). Per the germline V gene, CDR1 is LNHDA and CDR2 is SQIVND (reference sequence). V lost 5 bases to trimming and J lost 4 bases, with 13 bases between them. This CDR3 is 14 amino acids long. Looking up the rest from reference TRBV19 and TRBJ2-3 gives the full variable domain: DGGITQSPKYLFRKEGQNVTLSCEQNLNHDAMYWYRQDPGQGLRLIYYSQIVNDFQKGDIAEGYSVSREKKESFPLTVTSAQKNPTAFYLCASSGGRLADTQYFGPGTRLTVL.

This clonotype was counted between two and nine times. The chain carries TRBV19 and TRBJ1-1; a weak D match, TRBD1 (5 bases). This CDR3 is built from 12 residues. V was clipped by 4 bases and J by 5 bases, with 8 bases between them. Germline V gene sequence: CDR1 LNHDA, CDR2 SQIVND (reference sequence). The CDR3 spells CASSRGDTEAFF. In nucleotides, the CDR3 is TGTGCCAGTAGTAGAGGGGATACTGAAGCTTTCTTT.